Listed here is a single T cell receptor (beta chain). Its antigen is currently unknown. The data were obtained in a study of regulatory T cells in long-lasting Graves disease. Study-level findings and limits: For persistent Graves' patients, TCR diversity was lower than for newly diagnosed ones. Having few samples may have compromised the accuracy.

Noted time point: persistent/refractory GD, antithyroid drugs over 5 years with positive TRAb. Extracted RNA from PBMCs served as the source of the TCR library. It was an endocrinology department in Xi'an, China, that provided the patients. The TCR beta library used iRepertoire HTBI primers with Arm-PCR amplification of CDR3. In the authors' workflow: Across samples, 55 to 75 TRBV and about 15 TRBJ segments were found. Using its own MiXCR run on the multiplex PCR reads, TCRdb lists one record per CDR3 protein. The V and J calls, along with clone size, are taken from TCRdb and not from the paper's own processing. In the table there are 650,000 to 850,000 distinct CDR3 sequences, around 30% of which are singletons. The TCR was taken from a female donor with Graves disease. This specimen was peripheral blood mononuclear cells (PBMCs), taken when the disease was refractory, from a patient treated with antithyroid drugs.

CDR3 in amino acids: CSARDRLGQETQYF. The CDR3, as DNA: TGCAGTGCTAGAGATCGGCTAGGGCAAGAGACCCAGTACTTC. The rearrangement joins TRBV20-1 to TRBJ2-5; D remains unclear. V gave up 0 bases and J gave up 2 bases, with 10 bases separating them. Germline loops: CDR1 DFQATT, CDR2 SNEGSKA (reference sequence). The CDR3 spans 14 residues.